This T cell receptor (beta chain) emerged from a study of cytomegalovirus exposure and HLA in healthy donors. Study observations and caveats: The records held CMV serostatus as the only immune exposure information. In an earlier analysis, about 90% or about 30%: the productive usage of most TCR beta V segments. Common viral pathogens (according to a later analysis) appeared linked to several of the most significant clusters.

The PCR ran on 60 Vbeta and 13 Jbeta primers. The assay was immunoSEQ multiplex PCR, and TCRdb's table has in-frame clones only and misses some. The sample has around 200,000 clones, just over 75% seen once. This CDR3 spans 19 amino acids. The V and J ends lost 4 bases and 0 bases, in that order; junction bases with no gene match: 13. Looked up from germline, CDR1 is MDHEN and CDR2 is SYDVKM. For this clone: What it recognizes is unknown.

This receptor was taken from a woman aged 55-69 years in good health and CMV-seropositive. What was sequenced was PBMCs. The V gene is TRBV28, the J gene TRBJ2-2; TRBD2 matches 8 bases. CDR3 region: CASSSPLSGGLSNTGELFF. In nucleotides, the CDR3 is TGTGCCAGCAGTTCTCCCCTGTCGGGGGGGCTATCGAACACCGGGGAGCTGTTTTTT.